The 5 T cell receptor beta chains below were found in one sample sequenced in a study of shared clonotypes between healthy human individuals. Generated by immunoSEQ multiplex PCR, the TCRdb table keeps only in-frame clones and is missing some. The table shows around 2.3 million clones, with around 95% occurring only once. Sequencing was done on a sample of naive CD4+ T cells sorted from blood. Subset defined: CD45RA+ positively selected. Receptors originate from a young man in good health.

V usage is TRBV18 and J usage is TRBJ2-5; 9 nucleotides agree with TRBD1. V shed 8 bases and J 4 bases; nucleotides not matched to a gene: 2. The CDR3 has 12 residues. Germline values: CDR1 KGHSH, CDR2 LQKENI. The CDR3 loop is CASTGQGETQYF. CDR3 DNA sequence: TGTGCCAGCACGGGACAGGGAGAGACCCAGTACTTC.

The gene calls are TRBV10-2 and TRBJ2-3; possible D gene TRBD2, 5 bases. Germline V gives CDR1 WSHSY, CDR2 SAAADI. V shed 6 bases and J shed 3 bases, with 16 bases lying between them. This CDR3 has 15 residues. The CDR3 sequence: CASRTILVGTDTQYF. The CDR3 DNA sequence: TGCGCCAGCAGGACCATACTAGTGGGGACAGATACGCAGTATTTT.

This chain connects TRBV5-4 to TRBJ1-6; possible D gene TRBD1, 6 bases. V was clipped by 4 bases and J by 6 bases, with 11 bases between them. Germline V gene sequence: CDR1 SGHNT, CDR2 YYREEE (reference sequence). This CDR3 spans 14 amino acids. This CDR3 reads CASSTRDTNSPLHF. CDR3 DNA: TGTGCCAGCAGCACCCGGGACACTAATTCACCCCTCCACTTT.

The CDR3 protein is CAWSVPRQGGNNSPLHF. In DNA, the CDR3 is TGTGCCTGGAGTGTACCGAGACAGGGAGGAAATAATTCACCCCTCCACTTT. The chain recombines TRBV30 with TRBJ1-6, with 7 bases identical to TRBD1. CDR3 size: 17 residues. Trimming at V came to 0 bases and at J to 5 bases, leaving 10 bases not matched to a gene. Germline V lookup: CDR1 GTSNPN, CDR2 SVGIG (reference sequence).

Remarks on this clone: Other DNA sequences in this sample translate to the same CDR3. This chain uses TRBV7-9 with TRBJ1-2; no firm D call. The CDR3 runs 12 residues. Trimming removed 1 base from V and 4 bases from J, with 4 bases in between. Germline CDR1 reads SEHNR; CDR2 reads FQNEAQ (reference sequence). The CDR3 region has the DNA TGTGCCAGCAGCTTAGACCTCTATGGCTACACCTTC. This translates into CASSLDLYGYTF.